What follows are 15 T cell receptor beta chains derived from one specimen sequenced in a study of blood T cell repertoires in COVID-19. This table comes from immunoSEQ multiplex PCR, and its TCRdb copy is limited to in-frame clones, with some not included. The sample contains about 400,000 clones, approximately 91% of which appear only once. Material: PBMCs or T cells enriched from blood (not recorded which). These receptors were taken from a woman aged 40 to 49 with acute COVID-19.

The V gene is TRBV2, the J gene TRBJ1-3; no reliable D call. CDR1 and CDR2 from the germline V gene are SNHLY and FYNNEI. Trimming cost V 5 bases and J 6 bases, with 11 bases left between them. The CDR3 runs 13 residues. The CDR3 nucleotides read TGTGCCAGCAGTATGGTTCAGGAAAACACCATATATTTT. Encoded protein: CASSMVQENTIYF.

V gene TRBV12-5 combines with J gene TRBJ1-5, with TRBD1 identical over 7 bases. The CDR3 is 13 amino acids. V lost 6 bases and J lost 6; bases outside the gene matches: 5. The germline gives CDR1 LGHNT, CDR2 FRNRAP. The CDR3 spells CASGTGSLQPQHF. CDR3 sequence (DNA): TGTGCTAGTGGGACAGGGTCTCTTCAGCCCCAGCATTTT.

This chain connects TRBV4-1 to TRBJ1-6, with 8 bases fitting TRBD1. The trim removed 2 bases at V and 9 bases at J, leaving 12 bases unmatched. The germline gives CDR1 MGHRA, CDR2 YSYEKL. CDR3 length equals 17 residues. This CDR3 reads CASSQSTAGTGFSPLHF. DNA for the CDR3: TGCGCCAGCAGCCAATCCACAGCCGGGACAGGCTTTTCACCCCTCCACTTT.

This sequence joins TRBV5-1 and TRBJ1-6; TRBD1 might be the D (5 bases). CDR1 SGHRS and CDR2 YFSETQ come from the germline V gene. This CDR3 has 13 residues. Trimming cost V 4 bases and J 10 bases, with 12 bases left between them. The CDR3 sequence is CASSTTWGSPLHF. CDR3 nucleotide sequence: TGCGCCAGCAGCACCACTTGGGGCTCACCCCTCCACTTT.

The chain has TRBV7-9 and TRBJ2-1; D is unresolved. The CDR3 is 12 residues long. V lost 2 bases to trimming and J lost 9 bases, with 8 bases between them. The germline V gene encodes CDR1 SEHNR and CDR2 FQNEAQ (reference sequence). The CDR3 sequence: CASSLSAPEQFF. In nucleotides, the CDR3 is TGTGCCAGCAGCTTATCAGCGCCTGAGCAGTTCTTC.

The CDR3 coding sequence is TGTGCCTGCCAAAGGGGGGGCAGAGGCTCCTACAATGAGCAGTTCTTC. The encoded protein is CACQRGGRGSYNEQFF. J is TRBJ2-1 and V is TRBV30; maybe TRBD2 (7 bases). The CDR3 loop spans 16 amino acids. Germline CDR1 is GTSNPN and CDR2 is SVGIG (reference sequence). The ends were cut back, 6 bases at V and 0 bases at J, with 18 bases in the middle.

The chain joins TRBV9 to TRBJ2-2; a possible D gene is TRBD1 (6 bases). Germline V gene data show CDR1 as SGDLS and CDR2 as YYNGEE. This CDR3 is built from 15 residues. The germline V and J ends were trimmed by 0 bases and 4 bases, with 10 bases remaining between them. The CDR3 sequence: CASSVEGHPTGELFF. CDR3 coding DNA: TGTGCCAGCAGCGTAGAGGGACACCCCACCGGGGAGCTGTTTTTT. Full variable domain (outside the CDR3, taken from reference TRBV9 and TRBJ2-2): DSGVTQTPKHLITATGQRVTLRCSPRSGDLSVYWYQQSLDQGLQFLIQYYNGEERAKGNILERFSAQQFPDLHSELNLSSLELGDSALYFCASSVEGHPTGELFFGEGSRLTVL.

The chain employs TRBV5-1 and TRBJ2-1; TRBD2 matches at 15 bases. Per the germline V gene, CDR1 is SGHRS and CDR2 is YFSETQ. J gave up 10 bases and V 7 bases, and 15 bases lay outside the gene matches. The CDR3 extends over 17 amino acids. The CDR3 coding sequence is TGCGCCAGCTCCAAGCGGACTAGCGGGGGGGGTATGAAAGAGCAGTTCTTC. This gives the protein CASSKRTSGGGMKEQFF.

V gene TRBV18 combines with J gene TRBJ1-1; no definite D call. Germline values: CDR1 KGHSH, CDR2 LQKENI. Between the trimmed V and J ends, which lost 2 bases and 7 bases, there was a span of 11 bases. The CDR3 spans 13 residues. CDR3 amino acids: CASSPGITDEAFF. DNA for the CDR3: TGTGCCAGCTCACCAGGAATCACAGATGAAGCTTTCTTT.

The chain recombines TRBV7-9 with TRBJ1-2; D might be TRBD1 (6 bases). The CDR3 runs 15 residues. The V and J ends lost 3 bases and 1 base respectively, with 12 bases between them. In germline, CDR1 is SEHNR, CDR2 FQNEAQ (reference sequence). The DNA for the CDR3 is TGTGCCAGCAGCTTGGTAGGGGGATTTAACTATGGCTACACCTTC. As protein: CASSLVGGFNYGYTF.

J is TRBJ1-2 and V is TRBV27, with D perhaps TRBD1 (5 bases). The V end lost 6 bases, the J end lost 8 bases, and 22 bases lay between the germline ends. There are 15 residues in the CDR3. Germline V lookup: CDR1 MNHEY, CDR2 SMNVEV (reference sequence). The CDR3, as DNA: TGTGCCAGCAGCGGGGTGTGGGGGGTGGTTGGAGGCTACACCTTC. It yields the protein CASSGVWGVVGGYTF.

This clone has just a few counts. The chain uses TRBV20-1 and TRBJ1-1; TRBD1 might be the D (6 bases). Deletions cut 3 bases from V and 4 bases from J, with 15 bases between. The V gene's germline CDR1 is DFQATT and CDR2 SNEGSKA (reference sequence). This CDR3 contains 14 residues. The CDR3 sequence is CSASPRGISTEAFF. The CDR3 DNA reads TGCAGTGCTAGTCCGAGGGGGATAAGCACTGAAGCTTTCTTT.

The chain recombines TRBV12-3 or TRBV12-4 with TRBJ2-7, with D tentatively TRBD1 (6 bases). This CDR3 has 12 amino acids. Trimming cost V 6 bases and J 10 bases, with 16 bases left between them. The CDR3 region has the DNA TGTGCCAGCAGCCCTGACGGGGACATACAGTACTTC. This encodes CASSPDGDIQYF.

This sequence joins TRBV19 and TRBJ1-1, with TRBD1 identical over 12 bases. V shed 2 bases, J shed 4 bases, and the junction held 5 bases outside the gene matches. The CDR3 loop spans 16 amino acids. Germline V gene lookup returns CDR1 LNHDA and CDR2 SQIVND (reference sequence). The CDR3 protein is CASSIPGQGAVTEAFF. CDR3 bases: TGTGCCAGTAGTATACCGGGACAGGGGGCGGTCACTGAAGCTTTCTTT.

A single count supports this clone. The rearrangement uses TRBV30 and TRBJ1-6; 9 positions agree with TRBD1. Germline V gene lookup returns CDR1 GTSNPN and CDR2 SVGIG (reference sequence). J lost 11 bases, V lost 8 bases, and 10 bases had no gene match. This CDR3 region has 13 residues. In DNA, the CDR3 is TGTGCCGTGAAGTCGGACAGGGGTCCACCCCTCCACTTT. Protein sequence: CAVKSDRGPPLHF.